This T cell receptor beta chain emerged from a study of OX40 agonist ivuxolimab in advanced cancers. With regard to this clone: What it recognizes is unknown.

CDR1 and CDR2 (germline): MNHNY, SVGAGI (reference sequence). This CDR3 contains 15 residues. V was shortened by 5 bases and J by 8 bases, with 21 bases between the two germline ends. Only in-frame clones appear in the TCRdb table, and some are missing; sequencing was by immunoSEQ multiplex PCR. The sample has under 85,000 clones; 91% are singletons. General study findings and limits: Some of the nonresponding patients also showed low levels of normalized T-cell clonal expansion.

Sequencing was performed on CD4+ or CD8+ T cells sorted from blood, taken in a trial of the OX40 agonist ivuxolimab. The rearrangement links TRBV6-6 to TRBJ1-1; possibly TRBD1 for D (5 bases). This receptor was obtained from an adult with an advanced solid tumor such as melanoma, head and neck, liver or kidney cancer. The CDR3 protein is CASSVQRTPASEAFF. CDR3 coding DNA: TGTGCCAGCAGTGTACAGAGGACACCAGCTTCGGAAGCTTTCTTT.